The rows below give T cell receptor beta chains drawn from one sample of a study of response to subunit inactivated influenza vaccine. TCRdb reprocessed the RT-PCR reads via MiXCR and lists one record per CDR3 protein. In the table there are hundreds of thousands of distinct CDR3 sequences, less than 15% of which are singletons. The sequencing here drew on PBMCs from blood, taken 14 to 15 days before vaccination. The receptors originated from a man aged 50-60 years who received an inactivated influenza vaccine. CDR3s include the opening cysteine and the closing phenylalanine or tryptophan. D genes are given only for firm matches. A row's size may be missing; if present it is once, few, many or a size class.

J: TRBJ2-7; size: many; D: NA; V: TRBV4-2; CDR3: CASSQARTGSDEQYF; DNA: TGTGCCAGCAGCCAAGCACGAACAGGGAGCGACGAGCAGTACTTC
J: TRBJ1-4; size: few; D: NA; V: TRBV30; CDR3: CAWRRGGLGGKRLFF; DNA: TGTGCCTGGAGAAGGGGAGGACTTGGAGGAAAAAGGCTGTTTTTT
J: TRBJ2-5; size: NA; D: TRBD2; V: TRBV9; CDR3: CASSLAGGEGETQYF; DNA: TGTGCCAGCAGCCTGGCCGGGGGGGAGGGAGAGACCCAGTACTTC
J: TRBJ1-5; size: NA; D: NA; V: TRBV7-8; CDR3: CASSLAVTGHHQPQHF; DNA: TGTGCCAGCAGCTTAGCAGTTACAGGGCACCATCAGCCCCAGCATTTT
J: TRBJ2-4; size: many; D: TRBD2; V: TRBV29-1; CDR3: CSVIAGGENIQYF; DNA: TGCAGCGTTATAGCGGGAGGAGAAAACATTCAGTACTTC
J: TRBJ2-1; size: few; D: TRBD2; V: TRBV20-1; CDR3: CSAGSGGLRSEQFF; DNA: TGCAGTGCTGGTAGCGGGGGCCTTCGGTCTGAGCAGTTCTTC
J: TRBJ2-1; size: few; D: NA; V: TRBV21-1; CDR3: CASSKLKGLWGNEQFF; DNA: TGTGCCAGCAGCAAGCTAAAGGGACTTTGGGGCAATGAGCAGTTCTTC
J: TRBJ1-1; size: NA; D: NA; V: TRBV4-1; CDR3: CASSRGLGKDPEAFF; DNA: TGCGCCAGCAGCCGGGGGTTAGGGAAAGACCCTGAAGCTTTCTTT
J: TRBJ1-1; size: few; D: NA; V: TRBV3-1; CDR3: CASSFHQAEAFF; DNA: TGTGCCAGCAGCTTCCATCAGGCTGAAGCTTTCTTT
J: TRBJ1-1; size: many; D: NA; V: TRBV6-2/TRBV6-3; CDR3: CASKGLTEAFF; DNA: TGTGCCAGCAAGGGTCTTACTGAAGCTTTCTTT
J: TRBJ2-7; size: NA; D: NA; V: TRBV7-9; CDR3: CASSLLQGGGGEQYF; DNA: TGTGCCAGCAGCTTATTACAGGGAGGCGGTGGCGAGCAGTACTTC
J: TRBJ2-2; size: NA; D: TRBD1; V: TRBV4-3; CDR3: CTSSPGPGQVNTGELFF; DNA: TGCACCAGCAGCCCGGGGCCGGGACAGGTGAACACCGGGGAGCTGTTTTTT
J: TRBJ2-2; size: few; D: NA; V: TRBV6-5; CDR3: CASSFRVIGSNTGELFF; DNA: TGTGCCAGCAGCTTCCGAGTGATAGGGTCAAACACCGGGGAGCTGTTTTTT
J: TRBJ1-4; size: few; D: TRBD1; V: TRBV2; CDR3: CASRAGQATNEKLFF; DNA: TGTGCCAGCAGGGCAGGACAGGCAACTAATGAAAAACTGTTTTTT
J: TRBJ1-5; size: NA; D: NA; V: TRBV2; CDR3: CASSADGGYQPQHF; DNA: TGTGCCAGCAGTGCGGACGGTGGATATCAGCCCCAGCATTTT
J: TRBJ2-3; size: few; D: NA; V: TRBV7-9; CDR3: CASSSSWLSTDTQYF; DNA: TGTGCCAGCAGTTCGTCTTGGCTCAGCACAGATACGCAGTATTTT
J: TRBJ1-2; size: NA; D: TRBD1; V: TRBV5-5; CDR3: CASAPQGTNGYTF; DNA: TGTGCCAGTGCCCCACAGGGGACGAATGGCTACACCTTC
J: TRBJ2-1; size: few; D: TRBD2; V: TRBV20-1; CDR3: CSATSGPYNEQFF; DNA: TGCAGTGCTACTAGCGGGCCTTACAATGAGCAGTTCTTC
J: TRBJ1-1; size: few; D: NA; V: TRBV12-3/TRBV12-4; CDR3: CASTRDHRGNTEAFF; DNA: TGTGCCAGCACTCGGGACCACCGGGGGAACACTGAAGCTTTCTTT
J: TRBJ1-4; size: NA; D: TRBD1; V: TRBV6-5; CDR3: CASSYAGTGDEKLFF; DNA: TGTGCCAGCAGTTACGCCGGGACAGGGGACGAAAAACTGTTTTTT
J: TRBJ1-1; size: many; D: TRBD1; V: TRBV19; CDR3: CASSALYRGTNTEAFF; DNA: TGTGCCAGTAGTGCCCTATACAGGGGGACGAACACTGAAGCTTTCTTT
J: TRBJ2-2; size: few; D: TRBD1; V: TRBV11-2; CDR3: CASSPLGTGGRTGELFF; DNA: TGTGCCAGCAGCCCCCTAGGGACAGGGGGTCGTACCGGGGAGCTGTTTTTT
J: TRBJ2-7; size: NA; D: TRBD2; V: TRBV11-3; CDR3: CASSSPSVASGTTPNSYEQYF; DNA: TGTGCCAGCAGCTCCCCTTCTGTCGCTAGCGGTACTACACCAAACTCCTACGAGCAGTACTTC
J: TRBJ2-1; size: few; D: TRBD1; V: TRBV28; CDR3: CASSLSPGQGADEQFF; DNA: TGTGCCAGCAGTTTGAGTCCGGGACAGGGGGCCGATGAGCAGTTCTTC
J: TRBJ2-1; size: NA; D: NA; V: TRBV5-1; CDR3: CASSLYPGNYNEQFF; DNA: TGCGCCAGCAGCTTGTATCCGGGAAACTACAATGAGCAGTTCTTC
J: TRBJ1-6; size: NA; D: NA; V: TRBV7-2; CDR3: CASSLASLNSPLHF; DNA: TGTGCCAGCAGCTTAGCCAGCTTAAATTCACCCCTCCACTTT
J: TRBJ2-7; size: NA; D: NA; V: TRBV10-3; CDR3: CAISDHSASYEQYF; DNA: TGTGCCATCAGTGACCATAGCGCCTCCTACGAGCAGTACTTC
J: TRBJ2-7; size: NA; D: NA; V: TRBV19; CDR3: CASSNAAGHPYEQYF; DNA: TGTGCCAGTAGTAACGCAGCGGGACACCCCTACGAGCAGTACTTC
J: TRBJ2-5; size: few; D: NA; V: TRBV11-2; CDR3: CASSRRSQETQYF; DNA: TGTGCCAGCAGCCGGCGCAGCCAAGAGACCCAGTACTTC
J: TRBJ2-1; size: few; D: NA; V: TRBV20-1; CDR3: CSATRGYNEQFF; DNA: TGCAGTGCTACCAGGGGCTACAATGAGCAGTTCTTC
J: TRBJ2-5; size: few; D: NA; V: TRBV7-2; CDR3: CASSPPPGTGETQYF; DNA: TGTGCCAGCAGCCCGCCCCCAGGGACGGGGGAGACCCAGTACTTC
J: TRBJ2-7; size: few; D: NA; V: TRBV2; CDR3: CASGVTPSYEQYF; DNA: TGTGCCAGCGGGGTAACCCCATCCTACGAGCAGTACTTC
J: TRBJ2-1; size: few; D: NA; V: TRBV11-1; CDR3: CASSPSLRNEQFF; DNA: TGTGCCAGCAGCCCAAGTCTTAGAAATGAGCAGTTCTTC
J: TRBJ2-1; size: NA; D: NA; V: TRBV5-1; CDR3: CASSSQRAGADLSSYNEQFF; DNA: TGCGCCAGCAGCTCCCAAAGGGCGGGGGCCGACCTAAGCTCCTACAATGAGCAGTTCTTC
J: TRBJ2-7; size: few; D: NA; V: TRBV2; CDR3: CASNGNSPIGGQYF; DNA: TGTGCCAGCAATGGGAATAGCCCGATCGGGGGGCAGTACTTC
J: TRBJ2-5; size: few; D: NA; V: TRBV5-1; CDR3: CASSSQGFKETQYF; DNA: TGCGCCAGCAGCTCCCAGGGTTTTAAGGAAACCCAGTACTTC
J: TRBJ2-5; size: NA; D: TRBD2; V: TRBV20-1; CDR3: CSARGGRAYQETQYF; DNA: TGCAGTGCTAGAGGGGGGAGGGCGTACCAAGAGACCCAGTACTTC
J: TRBJ2-3; size: few; D: NA; V: TRBV20-1; CDR3: CSARRYPPSGVATDTQYF; DNA: TGCAGTGCTAGACGATACCCCCCCTCGGGAGTTGCAACAGATACGCAGTATTTT
J: TRBJ2-7; size: few; D: TRBD2; V: TRBV3-1; CDR3: CASSQTSGGDYEQYF; DNA: TGTGCCAGCAGCCAAACTAGCGGGGGGGACTACGAGCAGTACTTC
J: TRBJ2-3; size: NA; D: TRBD2; V: TRBV7-9; CDR3: CASSVTGRGGTQYF; DNA: TGTGCCAGCAGCGTGACAGGACGGGGGGGAACGCAGTATTTT
J: TRBJ1-2; size: few; D: TRBD1; V: TRBV20-1; CDR3: CSASHPGQGIINYGYTF; DNA: TGCAGTGCAAGTCATCCGGGACAGGGTATCATTAACTATGGCTACACCTTC
J: TRBJ2-1; size: NA; D: TRBD2; V: TRBV5-1; CDR3: CASSRGLAGANEQFF; DNA: TGCGCCAGCAGCCGGGGACTAGCGGGGGCAAATGAGCAGTTCTTC
J: TRBJ1-2; size: NA; D: TRBD1; V: TRBV4-2; CDR3: CASSQEAGQAYGYTF; DNA: TGTGCCAGCAGCCAAGAAGCGGGACAGGCGTATGGCTACACCTTC
J: TRBJ2-7; size: few; D: TRBD2; V: TRBV7-8; CDR3: CASSLAASGASSYEQYF; DNA: TGTGCCAGCAGCTTAGCGGCTAGCGGGGCCAGCTCCTACGAGCAGTACTTC
J: TRBJ2-7; size: NA; D: NA; V: TRBV6-2/TRBV6-3; CDR3: CASSPLRAGSYEQYF; DNA: TGTGCCAGCAGCCCCCTCCGGGCTGGATCCTACGAGCAGTACTTC
J: TRBJ1-5; size: NA; D: NA; V: TRBV28; CDR3: CASSPGLQGSNQPQHF; DNA: TGTGCCAGCAGCCCGGGACTACAGGGTAGCAATCAGCCCCAGCATTTT
J: TRBJ2-3; size: NA; D: NA; V: TRBV27; CDR3: CASSPGTWGPDTQYF; DNA: TGTGCCAGCAGTCCCGGGACGTGGGGGCCAGATACGCAGTATTTT
J: TRBJ2-7; size: NA; D: TRBD1; V: TRBV7-9; CDR3: CASSYGTGFSYEQYF; DNA: TGTGCCAGCAGCTACGGGACAGGGTTTTCCTACGAGCAGTACTTC
J: TRBJ2-7; size: once; D: TRBD2; V: TRBV7-6; CDR3: CASSTIAGGAYEQYF; DNA: TGTGCCAGCAGCACGATAGCGGGGGGGGCCTACGAGCAGTACTTC
J: TRBJ2-5; size: NA; D: TRBD2; V: TRBV12-3/TRBV12-4; CDR3: CASSLLPSGQETQYF; DNA: TGTGCCAGCAGTTTACTTCCTAGCGGCCAAGAGACCCAGTACTTC
J: TRBJ2-1; size: many; D: NA; V: TRBV27; CDR3: CASRYGNEQFF; DNA: TGTGCCAGCAGGTATGGAAATGAGCAGTTCTTC
J: TRBJ2-2; size: NA; D: NA; V: TRBV4-2; CDR3: CASSQDRRRANTGELFF; DNA: TGTGCCAGCAGCCAAGATCGGCGCAGAGCGAACACCGGGGAGCTGTTTTTT
J: TRBJ1-1; size: many; D: NA; V: TRBV12-3/TRBV12-4; CDR3: CASSLGGNTEAFF; DNA: TGTGCCAGCAGCTTAGGGGGGAACACTGAAGCTTTCTTT
J: TRBJ2-3; size: NA; D: NA; V: TRBV9; CDR3: CASSDRGGITDTQYF; DNA: TGTGCCAGCAGCGACAGGGGGGGGATCACAGATACGCAGTATTTT
J: TRBJ2-3; size: few; D: TRBD1; V: TRBV24-1; CDR3: CATSDHRQGMTDTQYF; DNA: TGTGCCACCAGTGATCATCGACAGGGGATGACAGATACGCAGTATTTT
J: TRBJ2-7; size: NA; D: NA; V: TRBV27; CDR3: CASSPTLRGYEQYF; DNA: TGTGCCAGCAGTCCAACTCTCAGGGGCTACGAGCAGTACTTC
J: TRBJ2-5; size: many; D: NA; V: TRBV5-1; CDR3: CASSPDNQETQYF; DNA: TGCGCCAGCAGCCCGGACAATCAAGAGACCCAGTACTTC